The rows below give T cell receptor beta chains drawn from one sample of a study of glioma-infiltrating T cells after dendritic cell vaccination. The protocol was immunoSEQ multiplex PCR, while the TCRdb copy is restricted to in-frame clones and leaves out a portion. The sample consists of roughly 60,000 clones, roughly 86% of them appearing once. The source material was blood, sampled after dendritic cell vaccination. Source of these receptors: a human donor with glioblastoma. Each CDR3 is given with its conserved first and last residue. The D gene is left open where the match is weak. Only some rows state a clone size, as once, few, many or a class for expanded clones.

J gene | V gene | D gene | clone size | CDR3 protein | CDR3 DNA
TRBJ2-5 | TRBV12-5 | . | . | CASGQGKETQYF | TGTGCTAGTGGGCAGGGAAAAGAGACCCAGTACTTC
TRBJ2-2 | TRBV19 | . | . | CASSMSPPAENTGELFF | TGTGCCAGTAGTATGTCCCCTCCAGCGGAGAACACCGGGGAGCTGTTTTTT
TRBJ1-4 | TRBV4-3 | . | . | CASSQLSSGVEKLFF | TGCGCCAGCAGCCAACTGAGCAGCGGTGTAGAAAAACTGTTTTTT
TRBJ2-7 | TRBV7-2 | TRBD1 | . | CASSPTKGQWVYEQYF | TGTGCCAGCAGCCCCACCAAGGGACAGTGGGTCTACGAGCAGTACTTC
TRBJ1-5 | TRBV7-2 | TRBD1 | . | CASSLDGQGGNQPQHF | TGTGCCAGCAGCTTAGACGGTCAGGGGGGCAATCAGCCCCAGCATTTT
TRBJ2-3 | TRBV27 | TRBD1 | . | CASSPRQGVPQYF | TGTGCCAGCAGTCCACGACAGGGGGTGCCGCAGTATTTT
TRBJ1-3 | TRBV19 | TRBD1 | . | CASNRIGQGAPRPSGNTIYF | TGTGCCAGTAACCGAATCGGACAGGGGGCTCCAAGGCCCTCTGGAAACACCATATATTTT
TRBJ2-3 | TRBV5-1 | TRBD1 | . | CASSLRQGAYTDTQYF | TGCGCCAGCAGCTTACGTCAGGGGGCTTACACAGATACGCAGTATTTT
TRBJ2-2 | TRBV7-3 | TRBD2 | . | CASSSPRGTSGGTGELFF | TGTGCCAGCAGCTCCCCCCGCGGGACTAGCGGAGGGACCGGGGAGCTGTTTTTT
TRBJ2-7 | TRBV6-5 | . | . | CASSIQGSKQYF | TGTGCCAGCAGTATACAGGGCTCGAAGCAGTACTTC
TRBJ2-3 | TRBV4-3 | TRBD2 | . | CASSQDLVAGARLDTQYF | TGCGCCAGCAGCCAAGATTTGGTAGCGGGAGCAAGGTTGGATACGCAGTATTTT
TRBJ1-1 | TRBV9 | . | . | CASSGSRTDLNTEAFF | TGTGCCAGCAGCGGATCCCGGACAGATTTGAACACTGAAGCTTTCTTT
TRBJ2-5 | TRBV11-3 | TRBD1 | . | CASSQATRGQTQYF | TGTGCCAGCAGCCAAGCTACCAGGGGGCAGACCCAGTACTTC
TRBJ2-2 | TRBV10-3 | . | . | CAGAIQRTGELFF | TGTGCGGGCGCTATACAGCGGACCGGGGAGCTGTTTTTT
TRBJ1-1 | TRBV30 | . | once | CAWSLQGGAEAFF | TGTGCCTGGAGCTTGCAGGGAGGAGCTGAAGCTTTCTTT
TRBJ1-3 | TRBV6-1 | . | . | CASSIIPGLGNTIYF | TGTGCCAGCAGCATAATTCCGGGACTCGGAAACACCATATATTTT
TRBJ1-6 | TRBV27 | TRBD1 | . | CASSLAPQGKYNSPLHF | TGTGCCAGCAGTTTAGCCCCACAGGGGAAATATAATTCCCCCCTCCACTTT
TRBJ2-1 | TRBV6-4 | TRBD2 | . | CASSRLAGDINEQFF | TGTGCCAGCAGTCGACTAGCGGGAGACATCAATGAGCAGTTCTTC
TRBJ2-1 | TRBV18 | . | . | CASSPSGSNNEQFF | TGTGCCAGCTCACCATCAGGCAGCAACAATGAGCAGTTCTTC
TRBJ1-1 | TRBV5-5 | . | . | CASSLAAMNTEAFF | TGTGCCAGCAGCTTGGCTGCTATGAACACTGAAGCTTTCTTT
TRBJ1-5 | TRBV7-2 | . | . | CASSLGLFSDQPQHF | TGTGCCAGCAGCTTAGGGCTCTTCAGCGATCAGCCCCAGCATTTT
TRBJ1-2 | TRBV6-5 | TRBD1 | . | CASRLQGLGYTF | TGTGCCAGCAGGTTACAGGGGCTTGGCTACACCTTC
TRBJ2-6 | TRBV7-2 | . | . | CASRDNSGANVLTF | TGTGCCAGCCGGGACAACTCTGGGGCCAACGTCCTGACTTTC
TRBJ2-1 | TRBV10-3 | TRBD2 | . | CAIRVSGAYNEQFF | TGTGCCATCAGGGTTAGCGGGGCCTACAATGAGCAGTTCTTC
TRBJ2-1 | TRBV11-2 | TRBD2 | few | CASSPGLAGAGNEQFF | TGTGCCAGCAGCCCGGGACTAGCGGGAGCTGGCAATGAGCAGTTCTTC
TRBJ1-6 | TRBV18 | . | . | CASSPFSKTYNSPLHF | TGTGCCAGCTCACCATTTAGTAAGACCTATAATTCACCCCTCCACTTT
TRBJ2-3 | TRBV19 | TRBD1 | . | CASSTRQGSTDTQYF | TGTGCCAGTAGTACCCGACAGGGTAGCACAGATACGCAGTATTTT
TRBJ2-3 | TRBV2 | . | . | CASKTGFTDTQYF | TGTGCCAGTAAGACAGGTTTCACAGATACGCAGTATTTT
TRBJ1-1 | TRBV6-5 | . | many | CASGDRTTNFF | TGTGCCAGCGGCGACAGGACGACTAACTTCTTT
TRBJ1-1 | TRBV4-1 | . | . | CASSQVGRDTEAFF | TGCGCCAGCAGCCAAGTAGGCAGGGACACTGAAGCTTTCTTT
TRBJ2-7 | TRBV6-5 | . | . | CASSYSIEQGRQYF | TGTGCCAGCAGTTACTCGATTGAACAGGGCCGGCAGTACTTC
TRBJ2-2 | TRBV5-1 | TRBD1 | few | CASNDRGGTGELFF | TGCGCCAGCAACGACAGGGGAGGAACCGGGGAGCTGTTTTTT
TRBJ1-1 | TRBV21-1 | . | . | CASRGPDEAFF | TGTGCCAGCAGGGGCCCAGATGAAGCTTTCTTT
TRBJ2-3 | TRBV6-6 | . | . | CASRGGTDTQYF | TGTGCCAGCAGAGGGGGCACAGATACGCAGTATTTT
TRBJ2-1 | TRBV5-4 | TRBD2 | . | CASSLGAGGPPSYNEQFF | TGTGCCAGCAGCTTGGGGGCGGGGGGCCCACCCTCCTACAATGAGCAGTTCTTC
TRBJ2-1 | TRBV7-3 | TRBD2 | . | CASSYILAGRNEQFF | TGTGCCAGCAGCTATATACTAGCGGGTAGGAATGAGCAGTTCTTC
TRBJ2-3 | TRBV5-1 | TRBD2 | . | CASSIEGRGGVADTQYF | TGCGCCAGCAGCATCGAGGGTCGCGGGGGGGTAGCAGATACGCAGTATTTT
TRBJ1-2 | TRBV27 | TRBD1 | . | CASSLAARGTGRRRGYTF | TGTGCCAGCAGTTTGGCCGCTCGAGGGACAGGGCGTCGGAGGGGCTACACCTTC
TRBJ1-1 | TRBV5-1 | . | . | CASSLGIQGSTEAFF | TGCGCCAGCAGCTTGGGAATCCAGGGATCCACTGAAGCTTTCTTT
TRBJ1-1 | TRBV18 | TRBD1 | . | CASSPPGQLITEAFF | TGTGCCAGCTCACCACCGGGACAGCTAATCACTGAAGCTTTCTTT
TRBJ2-1 | TRBV6-5 | . | . | CASSYVPPSSNEQFF | TGTGCCAGCAGTTACGTACCGCCTAGCAGCAATGAGCAGTTCTTC
TRBJ2-4 | TRBV5-6 | . | . | CASGDRIAKNIQYF | TGTGCCAGCGGCGACAGAATAGCCAAAAACATTCAGTACTTC
TRBJ2-5 | TRBV15 | TRBD2 | . | CATSQKGRVETQYF | TGTGCCACCAGCCAAAAGGGGAGGGTGGAGACCCAGTACTTC
TRBJ1-2 | TRBV7-2 | . | . | CASSSTETNYGYTF | TGTGCCAGCAGCTCAACCGAGACTAACTATGGCTACACCTTC
TRBJ1-3 | TRBV6-5 | . | . | CASSGTATRANTIYF | TGTGCCAGCAGCGGAACGGCGACCAGGGCAAACACCATATATTTT
TRBJ2-5 | TRBV5-1 | TRBD2 | . | CASSLGSGRETQYF | TGCGCCAGCAGCCTTGGGAGCGGGAGGGAGACCCAGTACTTC